The 9 T cell receptor beta chains listed next were all sequenced from one sample in a study of blood T cell repertoires in COVID-19. Profiled with immunoSEQ multiplex PCR; TCRdb holds only in-frame clones, not every one. Seen here are some 370,000 clones, about 90% observed once, and the top ten hold 1% to 1.5%. Sequenced: peripheral blood. These receptors all come from a man between 40 and 49 years old with acute or convalescent COVID-19.

The chain joins TRBV4-1 to TRBJ1-1, with D unclear. CDR1 is MGHRA and CDR2 is YSYEKL in the germline V gene. V was clipped by 0 bases and J by 7 bases, with 12 bases between them. This CDR3 is built from 14 residues. CDR3: CASSQEGTGREAFF. The CDR3 DNA reads TGCGCCAGCAGCCAAGAAGGAACGGGTCGTGAAGCTTTCTTT.

The chain couples TRBV4-1 to TRBJ2-5; 8 bases fit TRBD1. The V segment lost 7 bases and the J segment 4 bases; nucleotides outside the gene matches: 11. Germline lookup yields CDR1 MGHRA and CDR2 YSYEKL. The CDR3 spans 15 residues. For the CDR3, the DNA is TGCGCCAGCACGGTCTGGCAGGGGGCTGGAGAGACCCAGTACTTC. Translation: CASTVWQGAGETQYF.

The rearrangement links TRBV28 to TRBJ1-1; possible D gene TRBD1, 5 bases. Germline V CDR1 and CDR2: MDHEN, SYDVKM. The CDR3 sequence is 13 residues long. The V end lost 3 bases, the J end lost 8 bases, and 13 bases lay between the germline ends. The CDR3 reads CASSFPGYEEAFF. Here the CDR3 DNA reads TGTGCCAGCAGTTTCCCAGGGTATGAGGAAGCTTTCTTT.

This rearrangement joins TRBV29-1 to TRBJ1-1, with D unclear. CDR1 is SQVTM and CDR2 is ANQGSEA in the germline V gene. V lost 5 bases and J 1 base, leaving 8 bases between the germline ends. The CDR3 length is 12 residues. In DNA form, the CDR3 reads TGCAGCGTTAATCACAGGAACACTGAAGCTTTCTTT. As protein: CSVNHRNTEAFF.

This chain joins TRBV5-6 and TRBJ2-5; no firm D call. The CDR3 sequence is 13 residues long. Between the trimmed V and J ends, which lost 2 bases and 4 bases, there was a span of 9 bases. The V gene's germline CDR1 is SGHDT and CDR2 YYEEEE. The CDR3 here is CASSLGVIETQYF. The CDR3, as DNA: TGTGCCAGCAGCTTAGGAGTGATAGAGACCCAGTACTTC.

Here the CDR3 reads CATSDAVGFTDNQPQHF. The CDR3 nucleotides read TGTGCCACCAGTGATGCGGTAGGATTCACCGACAATCAGCCCCAGCATTTT. The chain combines TRBV24-1 with TRBJ1-5; D gene ambiguous. Germline V gene lookup returns CDR1 KGHDR and CDR2 SFDVKD. This CDR3 spans 17 amino acids. V lost 3 bases and J 3 bases, leaving 17 bases between the germline ends.

This rearrangement joins TRBV7-8 to TRBJ2-7; TRBD1 aligns across 8 bases. The CDR3 is made up of 15 amino acids. With 4 bases clipped from V and 0 bases from J, the junction kept 5 bases outside the gene matches. Looked up from germline, CDR1 is SGHVS and CDR2 is FQNEAQ. The CDR3 reads CASSWRTGSSYEQYF. The CDR3 DNA is TGTGCCAGCAGCTGGAGGACAGGGAGCTCCTACGAGCAGTACTTC.

J is TRBJ1-2 and V is TRBV19; D gene uncertain. Germline loops: CDR1 LNHDA, CDR2 SQIVND (reference sequence). V was pared by 1 base and J by 4 bases, with 13 bases between. The CDR3 is 15 amino acids. The CDR3 is CASSIGRDFVYGYTF. CDR3 in DNA: TGTGCCAGTAGTATAGGGCGTGACTTCGTCTATGGCTACACCTTC.

The rearrangement links TRBV2 to TRBJ1-1; D ambiguous. The CDR3 has 13 residues. CDR1 is SNHLY, CDR2 FYNNEI, per germline. With 2 bases removed from V and 8 bases from J, the gap between germline ends came to 12 bases. The CDR3, as DNA: TGTGCCAGCAGTGAAAGAGGGCCAAGGGAAGCTTTCTTT. Its protein product is CASSERGPREAFF.